This section outlines one T cell receptor (beta chain) sequence together with its context. This sample stems from a study of CD8 T cells in Susac syndrome. With random hexamers, roughly 0.45 to 1 ug RNA was reverse transcribed. immunoSEQ multiplex PCR amplified TCR beta CDR3 across 54 Vbeta, 13 Jbeta. TCRdb re-called the immunoSEQ multiplex PCR reads with MiXCR, one entry per CDR3 protein. Counted here are some 180,000 distinct CDR3 sequences, around 93% occurring once; the ten biggest clones make up 0.1% to 0.12%. Trimming shortened V by 1 base and J by 1 base, and 7 bases separated the two germline ends. The CDR3 totals 14 residues. Germline V gene lookup returns CDR1 MGHRA and CDR2 YSYEKL. CD8+ and CD4+ T cells taken from blood had their TCR beta sequenced. TEMRA cells underwent FACS enrichment and CD8+ and CD4+ T cells underwent negative isolation.

The material sequenced was CD4+ T cells from PBMCs. The receptor comes from a human donor in good health. The chain recombines TRBV4-1 with TRBJ1-1; D gene ambiguous. In nucleotides, the CDR3 is TGCGCCAGCAGCCAAGGTCCGGCGAACACTGAAGCTTTCTTT. Its translation is CASSQGPANTEAFF.